This T cell receptor beta chain was sequenced for a study of T cell repertoires in cytomegalovirus infection (dated by TCRdb to the late 2010s). Concerning the study at large: Donor HLA type was relevant to the analysis, as public TCR beta signatures indicated carriage of CMV infection together with the matching HLA type.

The research as a whole found: The ex vivo response was dominated by HLA-C-restricted CMV-specific TCR beta clonotypes, which also provided the single most frequent clonotype in two of eight donors. Cumulative frequency of public TCR beta family members discriminated carriers of CMV infection plus the relevant HLA type in this cohort and an independent approximately 350-donor cohort.

From cysteine to phenylalanine, the CDR3 is 15 amino acids long. The read is trimmed to its CDR3 DNA, 45 bases read in frame from base 1. Taken from the germline V gene, the CDR1 and CDR2 loops are SGDLS and YYNGEE. V loses 6 bases of germline sequence and J loses 0 bases, and the interval between the two ends is 15 bases. These reads were obtained on an Illumina HiSeq 1500. TCRdb redid the processing of the public reads, applying fastp at Q25 and MiXCR, and retained in-frame beta chains. Rows are unified per CDR3 protein, each entry keeping the most common DNA and genes. This sample lists hundreds of thousands of distinct CDR3 sequences; 24% were detected once. The top ten constitute approximately 8.2% of the sample. A word on this clonotype: Its antigen remains undetermined. No clone much larger than this one lies a single base away; base qualities are absent.

The origin of this receptor is a human donor in good health (CMV status not recorded). Some clones in this sample may be carry-over from other donors' samples. This sequence uses TRBV9 and TRBJ1-1, with no confident D gene call. Specimen: CD8+ T cells from PBMCs. This receptor carries the CDR3 CASNNSPKMNTEAFF. The DNA sequence reads TGTGCCAGCAATAACTCCCCGAAAATGAACACTGAAGCTTTCTTT.